The rows below give T cell receptor beta chains drawn from one sample of a study of beta chain features in type 1 diabetes. TCRdb's copy holds only in-frame clones and misses some; the assay was immunoSEQ multiplex PCR. The repertoire includes around 150,000 clones, just over 8% of them detected once, and approximately 0.54% sits in the top ten. Sequenced sample: central memory CD4+ T cells from blood. Source of these receptors: a woman between 18 and 29 years old with type 1 diabetes. Each CDR3 is given without its conserved first and last residue.

ASRVSVGLNTEAF	TRBJ1-1	TRBV28
ASSLAVRGGGNQPQH	TRBJ1-5	TRBV5-6
ASRKPGQNTEAF	TRBJ1-1	TRBV6-5
ASSVGTAGETQY	TRBJ2-5	TRBV9
ASIPRDTLNTEAF	TRBJ1-1	TRBV7-8
ASRGPNQPQH	TRBJ1-5	TRBV6-5
ASTLDYTAYEQY	TRBJ2-7	TRBV7-2
ASSLSKTSSYNEQF	TRBJ2-1	TRBV7-9
ASGLTPGHHEAF	TRBJ1-1	TRBV12-5
ASSIGQGATEAF	TRBJ1-1	TRBV28
ASSKVGSNEQF	TRBJ2-1	TRBV19
ASSQSGGDTDTQY	TRBJ2-3	TRBV4-1
ASSPTVDTGKAF	TRBJ1-1	TRBV7-9
ASSFGGGTEAF	TRBJ1-1	TRBV11-2
ASSTRTATLRGTEAF	TRBJ1-1	TRBV7-2
ASSALAGGGNEQF	TRBJ2-1	TRBV11-3
ASSLEWGGHNEQF	TRBJ2-1	TRBV5-1
AWSLPRTGGTH	TRBJ2-7	TRBV30
ASSVRSSGSTDTQY	TRBJ2-3	TRBV9
ASSLGRSGTQY	TRBJ2-5	TRBV11-2
ASSKTGTSGIGNEQF	TRBJ2-1	TRBV9
ASSQTAGGGSF	TRBJ1-1	TRBV4-2
ASSLPAETGRNEQF	TRBJ2-1	TRBV5-4
ASSLLGLAAGSDEQY	TRBJ2-7	TRBV18
ASSIRRTQY	TRBJ2-5	TRBV6-5
AWSTGGQRNQPQH	TRBJ1-5	TRBV30